Below are 15 T cell receptor beta chains sequenced from a single sample in a study of T cell repertoires in cytomegalovirus infection. TCRdb independently ran MiXCR on the reads; one entry per CDR3 protein. This sample has 45,000 to 55,000 distinct CDR3 sequences; nearly 20% occur once, and the top ten carry about 53%. Their specific antigens are unknown. Sequenced here: CD8+ T cells from cultured PBMCs, sampled from culture after CMV antigen stimulation. These receptors were taken from a human donor in good health (CMV status not recorded). Some clones in this sample may be carry-over from other donors' samples.

This clonotype was observed at least ten times. V is TRBV19 and J is TRBJ2-1, with D tentatively TRBD1 (5 bases). The CDR3 is 13 amino acids. From germline, CDR1 is LNHDA and CDR2 SQIVND (reference sequence). Deletions cut 3 bases from V and 7 bases from J, with 10 bases between. The chain's CDR3 is CASSIARVNEQFF. The CDR3 bases are TGTGCCAGTAGTATCGCCAGGGTGAATGAGCAGTTCTTC.

The CDR3 bases are TGTGCCAGCAGTGAATGGCAGGGAGGGGCAACTAATGAAAAACTGTTTTTT. Its protein is CASSEWQGGATNEKLFF. This chain uses TRBV25-1 with TRBJ1-4; a weak D match, TRBD1 (5 bases). V was pared by 1 base and J by 0 bases, with 12 bases between. The CDR3 is made up of 17 amino acids. Germline V gene lookup returns CDR1 MGHDK and CDR2 SYGVNS.

This clonotype turned up a few times. The genes are TRBV24-1 and TRBJ2-2; D is possibly TRBD2 (5 bases). Trimming shortened V by 6 bases and J by 3 bases, and 7 bases separated the two germline ends. The CDR3 has 13 amino acids. The germline gives CDR1 KGHDR, CDR2 SFDVKD. As DNA, the CDR3 is TGTGCCACCAGTCTCGGGGACACCGGGGAGCTGTTTTTT. It yields the protein CATSLGDTGELFF.

The chain recombines TRBV2 with TRBJ2-3, with 9 bases that match TRBD2. The V gene end was trimmed by 1 base and the J gene end by 4 bases; junction bases not matched to a gene: 3. Per the germline V gene, CDR1 is SNHLY and CDR2 is FYNNEI. CDR3 length equals 15 residues. CDR3 coding DNA: TGTGCCAGCAGTGAAGGCGGGGGGGCCTCAGATACGCAGTATTTT. Translated: CASSEGGGASDTQYF.

This clonotype was counted only a few times. DNA of the CDR3: TGTGCCAGCAGTTTAGGTCTTCAGAACACTGAAGCTTTCTTT. Encoded protein: CASSLGLQNTEAFF. The genes are TRBV27 and TRBJ1-1; D gene uncertain. Deletions cut 2 bases from V and 1 base from J, with 8 bases between. CDR1 and CDR2 (germline): MNHEY, SMNVEV (reference sequence). The CDR3 runs 14 residues.

This clonotype was observed a few times. The chain combines TRBV6-5 with TRBJ1-1; D gene unclear. The germline V gene encodes CDR1 MNHEY and CDR2 SVGAGI. V lost 0 bases to trimming and J lost 10 bases, with 12 bases between them. This CDR3 is 13 amino acids long. The CDR3 reads CASSYSAGVGAFF. DNA of the CDR3: TGTGCCAGCAGTTACTCTGCCGGGGTGGGAGCTTTCTTT.

This clonotype was counted ten times or more. V usage is TRBV9 and J usage is TRBJ1-2; 9 bases are a match to TRBD1. Trimming took 5 bases from V and 4 from J; bases not matched to a gene: 9. The length of the CDR3 is 15 residues. The germline V gene encodes CDR1 SGDLS and CDR2 YYNGEE. This chain's CDR3 is CASRRTGEGGYGYTF. In DNA form, the CDR3 reads TGTGCCAGCAGAAGGACAGGGGAAGGTGGCTATGGCTACACCTTC.

This clonotype was observed at least ten times. The chain carries TRBV11-2 and TRBJ2-5; 12 positions agree with TRBD2. The junction had 5 bases not matched to a gene; V was cut back by 3 bases and J by 0 bases. The length of the CDR3 is 17 residues. Germline V CDR1 and CDR2: SGHAT, FQNNGV. CDR3 loop: CASSFERLAGDQETQYF. As DNA, the CDR3 is TGTGCCAGCAGCTTCGAGCGACTAGCGGGGGACCAAGAGACCCAGTACTTC.

This clonotype was seen only a few times. This chain joins TRBV20-1 and TRBJ2-7, with TRBD2 matching 11 bases. The CDR3 is made up of 15 amino acids. V dropped 6 bases and J dropped 0; count of bases not matched to a gene: 7. Germline assignment: CDR1 DFQATT and CDR2 SNEGSKA (reference sequence). The CDR3 sequence: CSAELAGVLSYEQYF. CDR3 in DNA: TGCAGTGCGGAACTAGCGGGGGTGCTCTCCTACGAGCAGTACTTC.

The V call is TRBV6-1, the J call TRBJ2-7; TRBD2 might be the D (6 bases). This CDR3 has 17 amino acids. Germline V lookup: CDR1 MNHNS, CDR2 SASEGT. V lost 1 base and J 0 bases, leaving 16 bases between the germline ends. The CDR3 coding sequence is TGTGCCAGCAGTGAAGTATTGGGGGGAGAATCCTCCTACGAGCAGTACTTC. This translates into CASSEVLGGESSYEQYF.

The chain couples TRBV7-6 to TRBJ1-5, with D perhaps matching TRBD1 (5 bases). The ends were cut back, 4 bases at V and 3 bases at J, with 13 bases in the middle. This CDR3 comprises 15 residues. Germline V gene data show CDR1 as SGHVS and CDR2 as FNYEAQ. The CDR3 coding sequence is TGTGCCAGCAGCTCCCTAGGGGCTCCCAATCAGCCCCAGCATTTT. Encoded protein: CASSSLGAPNQPQHF. The full variable domain, completed using reference TRBV7-6 and TRBJ1-5, is GAGVSQSPRYKVTKRGQDVALRCDPISGHVSLYWYRQALGQGPEFLTYFNYEAQQDKSGLPNDRFSAERPEGSISTLTIQRTEQRDSAMYRCASSSLGAPNQPQHFGDGTRLSIL.

This clonotype was recorded a few times. The V call is TRBV9, the J call TRBJ2-3, with 14 bases matching TRBD2. This CDR3 contains 15 residues. Germline V gives CDR1 SGDLS, CDR2 YYNGEE. The V gene end was trimmed by 3 bases and the J gene end by 10 bases; junction bases not matched to a gene: 7. As DNA, the CDR3 is TGTGCCAGCAGCGAAAGACTAGCGGGAGGGATGGCGCAGTATTTT. It encodes CASSERLAGGMAQYF.

This clonotype was detected many times. This chain uses TRBV7-2 with TRBJ1-1, with 12 bases that match TRBD1. Germline loops: CDR1 SGHTA, CDR2 FQGNSA. Trimming cost V 5 bases and J 4 bases; bases outside gene matches: 8. The CDR3 runs to 16 residues. The CDR3 spells CASSPRDRGPLTEAFF. CDR3 nucleotide sequence: TGTGCCAGCAGCCCTCGGGACAGGGGGCCGCTCACTGAAGCTTTCTTT.

The rearrangement uses TRBV19 and TRBJ1-2; TRBD1 agrees at 8 bases. The germline CDR1 and CDR2 sequences are LNHDA and SQIVND (reference sequence). This CDR3 has 17 residues. Trimming took 0 bases from V and 0 from J; bases not matched to a gene: 6. The CDR3 nucleotides read TGTGCCAGTAGTATAGATCTCGGACAGGGTACTAACTATGGCTACACCTTC. Translated: CASSIDLGQGTNYGYTF.

This clonotype has a count of ten or more. The gene calls are TRBV6-5 and TRBJ2-1; TRBD2 is a possible D gene (6 bases). The CDR3 runs to 16 residues. Germline CDR1 reads MNHEY; CDR2 reads SVGAGI. Trimming removed 6 bases at V and 6 bases at J, with 21 bases between. The CDR3 DNA is TGTGCCAGCAGCCCTTTCGGAGCGGGTAAAGGCAATGAGCAGTTCTTC. Protein sequence: CASSPFGAGKGNEQFF.